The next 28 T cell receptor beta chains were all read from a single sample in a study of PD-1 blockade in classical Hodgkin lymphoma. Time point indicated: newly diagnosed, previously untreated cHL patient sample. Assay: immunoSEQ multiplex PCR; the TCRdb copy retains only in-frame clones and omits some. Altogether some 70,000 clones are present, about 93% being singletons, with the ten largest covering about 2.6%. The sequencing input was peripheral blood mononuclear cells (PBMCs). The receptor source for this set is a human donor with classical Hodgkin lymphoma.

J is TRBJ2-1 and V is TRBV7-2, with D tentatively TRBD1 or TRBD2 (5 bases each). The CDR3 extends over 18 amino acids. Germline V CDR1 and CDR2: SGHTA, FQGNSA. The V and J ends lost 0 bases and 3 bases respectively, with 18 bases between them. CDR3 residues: CASSLAIGVGRIYNEQFF. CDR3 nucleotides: TGTGCCAGCAGCTTAGCTATTGGGGTGGGACGGATCTACAATGAGCAGTTCTTC.

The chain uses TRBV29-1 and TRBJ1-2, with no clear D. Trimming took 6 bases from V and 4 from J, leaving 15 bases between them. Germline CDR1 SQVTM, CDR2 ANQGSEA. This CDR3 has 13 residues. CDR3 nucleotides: TGCAGCGTGTACCAACTTACCCTCTATGGCTACACCTTC. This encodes CSVYQLTLYGYTF. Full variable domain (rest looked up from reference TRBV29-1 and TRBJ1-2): SAVISQKPSRDICQRGTSLTIQCQVDSQVTMMFWYRQQPGQSLTLIATANQGSEATYESGFVIDKFPISRPNLTFSTLTVSNMSPEDSSIYLCSVYQLTLYGYTFGSGTRLTVV.

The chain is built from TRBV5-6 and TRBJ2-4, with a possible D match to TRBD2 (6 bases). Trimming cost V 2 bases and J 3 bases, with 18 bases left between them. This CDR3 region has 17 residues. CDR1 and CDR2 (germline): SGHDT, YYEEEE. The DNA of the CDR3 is TGTGCCAGCAGCTTCCTTGGGACTCCCCTACTCAAAAACATTCAGTACTTC. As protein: CASSFLGTPLLKNIQYF. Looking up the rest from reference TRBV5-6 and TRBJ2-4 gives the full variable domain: DAGVTQSPTHLIKTRGQQVTLRCSPKSGHDTVSWYQQALGQGPQFIFQYYEEEERQRGNFPDRFSGHQFPNYSSELNVNALLLGDSALYLCASSFLGTPLLKNIQYFGAGTRLSVL.

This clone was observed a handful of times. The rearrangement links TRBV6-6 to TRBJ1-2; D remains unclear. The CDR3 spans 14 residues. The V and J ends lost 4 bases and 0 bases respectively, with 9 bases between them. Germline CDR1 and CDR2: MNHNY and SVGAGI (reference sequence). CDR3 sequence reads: CASSLGGSNYGYTF. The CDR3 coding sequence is TGTGCCAGCAGTTTAGGCGGGTCTAACTATGGCTACACCTTC.

The CDR3, as DNA: TGTGCCAGCAGCTTAACTGGGGGGCTGAGCACAGATACGCAGTATTTT. This encodes CASSLTGGLSTDTQYF. This rearrangement joins TRBV7-3 to TRBJ2-3; the D gene could be TRBD1 or TRBD2 (6 bases each). The germline V gene has CDR1 SGHTA and CDR2 FQGTGA. Trimming shortened V by 0 bases and J by 0 bases, and 10 bases separated the two germline ends. The CDR3 runs to 16 residues. Combining the CDR3 with reference TRBV7-3 and TRBJ2-3 gives the whole variable domain GAGVSQTPSNKVTEKGKYVELRCDPISGHTALYWYRQSLGQGPEFLIYFQGTGAADDSGLPNDRFFAVRPEGSVSTLKIQRTERGDSAVYLCASSLTGGLSTDTQYFGPGTRLTVL.

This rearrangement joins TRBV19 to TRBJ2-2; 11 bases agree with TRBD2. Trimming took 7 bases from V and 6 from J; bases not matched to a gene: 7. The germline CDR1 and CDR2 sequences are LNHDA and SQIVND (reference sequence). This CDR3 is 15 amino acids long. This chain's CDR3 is CASKIAGGPAGELFF. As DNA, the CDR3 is TGTGCCAGTAAGATAGCGGGAGGGCCTGCCGGGGAGCTGTTTTTT.

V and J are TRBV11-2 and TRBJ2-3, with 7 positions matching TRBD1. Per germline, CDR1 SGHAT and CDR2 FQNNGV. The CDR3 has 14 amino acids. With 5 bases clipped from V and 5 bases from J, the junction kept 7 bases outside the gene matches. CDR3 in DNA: TGTGCCAGCAGCGTGACAGGGACCGAAGATACGCAGTATTTT. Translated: CASSVTGTEDTQYF.

DNA for the CDR3: TGTGCCAGCAGCCGGACAGGGACTGGGGCCAACGTCCTGACTTTC. Protein sequence: CASSRTGTGANVLTF. This sequence joins TRBV6-5 and TRBJ2-6; 8 bases are shared with TRBD1. The CDR3 contains 15 residues. The junction had 3 bases not matched to a gene; V was cut back by 6 bases and J by 2 bases. Germline values: CDR1 MNHEY, CDR2 SVGAGI.

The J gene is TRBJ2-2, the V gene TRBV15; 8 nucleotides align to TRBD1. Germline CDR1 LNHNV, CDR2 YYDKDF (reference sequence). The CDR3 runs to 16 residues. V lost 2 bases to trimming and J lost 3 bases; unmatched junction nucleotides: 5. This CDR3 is CATSRWTGLDTGELFF. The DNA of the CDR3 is TGTGCCACCAGCAGATGGACAGGGTTGGACACCGGGGAGCTGTTTTTT.

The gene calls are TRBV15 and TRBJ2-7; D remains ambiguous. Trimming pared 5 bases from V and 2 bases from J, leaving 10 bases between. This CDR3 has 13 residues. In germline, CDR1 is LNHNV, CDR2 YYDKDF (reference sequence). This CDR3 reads CATSASWAYEQYF. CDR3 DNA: TGTGCCACCAGCGCGTCTTGGGCCTACGAGCAGTACTTC. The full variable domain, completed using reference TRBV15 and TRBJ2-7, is DAMVIQNPRYQVTQFGKPVTLSCSQTLNHNVMYWYQQKSSQAPKLLFHYYDKDFNNEADTPDNFQSRRPNTSFCFLDIRSPGLGDTAMYLCATSASWAYEQYFGPGTRLTVT.

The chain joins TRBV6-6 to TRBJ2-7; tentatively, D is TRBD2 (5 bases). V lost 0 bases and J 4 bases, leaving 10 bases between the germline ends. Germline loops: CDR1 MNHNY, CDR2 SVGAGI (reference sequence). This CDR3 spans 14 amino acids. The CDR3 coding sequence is TGTGCCAGCAGTTACTCTCGGACTCTGTACGAGCAGTACTTC. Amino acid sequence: CASSYSRTLYEQYF.

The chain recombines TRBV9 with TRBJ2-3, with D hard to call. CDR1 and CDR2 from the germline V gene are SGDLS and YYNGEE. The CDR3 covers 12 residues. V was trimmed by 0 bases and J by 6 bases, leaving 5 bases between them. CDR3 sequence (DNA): TGTGCCAGCAGCGTAGAGGGTGATACGCAGTATTTT. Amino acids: CASSVEGDTQYF. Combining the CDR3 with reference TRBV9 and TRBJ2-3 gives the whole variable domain DSGVTQTPKHLITATGQRVTLRCSPRSGDLSVYWYQQSLDQGLQFLIQYYNGEERAKGNILERFSAQQFPDLHSELNLSSLELGDSALYFCASSVEGDTQYFGPGTRLTVL.

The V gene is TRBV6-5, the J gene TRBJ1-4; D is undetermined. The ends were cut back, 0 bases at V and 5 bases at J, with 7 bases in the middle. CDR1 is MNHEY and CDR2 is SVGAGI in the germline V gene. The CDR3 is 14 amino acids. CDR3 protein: CASSYSRVNEKLFF. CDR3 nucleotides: TGTGCCAGCAGTTACTCCCGGGTAAATGAAAAACTGTTTTTT.

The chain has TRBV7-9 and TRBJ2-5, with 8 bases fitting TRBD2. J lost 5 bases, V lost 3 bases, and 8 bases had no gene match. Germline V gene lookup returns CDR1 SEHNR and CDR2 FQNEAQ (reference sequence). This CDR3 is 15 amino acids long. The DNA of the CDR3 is TGTGCCAGCAGCTTGGGGACGGGAGGGCCCGAGACCCAGTACTTC. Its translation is CASSLGTGGPETQYF.

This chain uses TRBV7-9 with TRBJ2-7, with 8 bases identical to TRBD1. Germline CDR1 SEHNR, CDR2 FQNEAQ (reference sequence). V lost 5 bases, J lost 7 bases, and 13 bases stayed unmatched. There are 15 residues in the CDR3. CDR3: CASSDRGGSSLEQYF. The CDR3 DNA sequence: TGTGCCAGCAGCGACAGGGGTGGGTCTTCCCTGGAGCAGTACTTC. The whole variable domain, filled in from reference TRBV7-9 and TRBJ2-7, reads DTGVSQNPRHKITKRGQNVTFRCDPISEHNRLYWYRQTLGQGPEFLTYFQNEAQLEKSRLLSDRFSAERPKGSFSTLEIQRTEQGDSAMYLCASSDRGGSSLEQYFGPGTRLTVT.

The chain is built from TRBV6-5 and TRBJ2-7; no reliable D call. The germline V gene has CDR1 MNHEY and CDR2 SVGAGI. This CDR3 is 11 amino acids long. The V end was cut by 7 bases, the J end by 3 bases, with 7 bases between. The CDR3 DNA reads TGTGCCAGCACCTTGAACTACGAGCAGTACTTC. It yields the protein CASTLNYEQYF.

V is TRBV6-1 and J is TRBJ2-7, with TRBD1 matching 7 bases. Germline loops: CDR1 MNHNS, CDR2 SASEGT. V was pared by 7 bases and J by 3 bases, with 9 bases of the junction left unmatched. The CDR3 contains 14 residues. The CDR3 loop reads CASTIHGQDYEQYF. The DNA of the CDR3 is TGTGCCAGCACAATACACGGACAGGACTACGAGCAGTACTTC.

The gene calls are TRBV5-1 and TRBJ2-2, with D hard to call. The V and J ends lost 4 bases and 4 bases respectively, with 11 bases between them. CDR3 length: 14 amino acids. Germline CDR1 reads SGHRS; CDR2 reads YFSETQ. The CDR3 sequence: CASSATVGTGELFF. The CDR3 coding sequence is TGCGCCAGCAGCGCTACCGTAGGCACCGGGGAGCTGTTTTTT.

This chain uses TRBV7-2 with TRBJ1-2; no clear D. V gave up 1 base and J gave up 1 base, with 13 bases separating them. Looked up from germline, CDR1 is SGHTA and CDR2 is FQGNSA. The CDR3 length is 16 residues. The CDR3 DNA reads TGTGCCAGCAGCTTAGAATCTGTTTGGGTTAACTATGGCTACACCTTC. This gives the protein CASSLESVWVNYGYTF.

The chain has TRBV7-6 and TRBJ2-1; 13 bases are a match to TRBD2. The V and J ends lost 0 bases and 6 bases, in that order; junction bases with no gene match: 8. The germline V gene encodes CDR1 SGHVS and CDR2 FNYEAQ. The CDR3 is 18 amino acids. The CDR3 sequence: CASSLAVLAGGRVNEQFF. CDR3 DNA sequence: TGTGCCAGCAGCTTAGCAGTACTAGCGGGAGGGAGAGTCAATGAGCAGTTCTTC.

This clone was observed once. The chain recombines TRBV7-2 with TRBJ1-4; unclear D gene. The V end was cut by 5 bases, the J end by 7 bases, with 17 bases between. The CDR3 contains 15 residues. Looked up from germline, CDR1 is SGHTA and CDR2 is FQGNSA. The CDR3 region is CASSPLPGVGEKLFF. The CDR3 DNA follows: TGTGCCAGCAGCCCTCTACCCGGGGTCGGTGAAAAACTGTTTTTT. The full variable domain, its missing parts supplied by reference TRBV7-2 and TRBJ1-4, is GAGVSQSPSNKVTEKGKDVELRCDPISGHTALYWYRQSLGQGLEFLIYFQGNSAPDKSGLPSDRFSAERTGGSVSTLTIQRTQQEDSAVYLCASSPLPGVGEKLFFGSGTQLSVL.

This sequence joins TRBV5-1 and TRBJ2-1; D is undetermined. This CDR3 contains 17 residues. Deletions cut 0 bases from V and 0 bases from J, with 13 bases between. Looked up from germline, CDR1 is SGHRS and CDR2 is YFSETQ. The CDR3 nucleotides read TGCGCCAGCAGCTTGGCCTATCGCCTGAGCTCCTACAATGAGCAGTTCTTC. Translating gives CASSLAYRLSSYNEQFF.

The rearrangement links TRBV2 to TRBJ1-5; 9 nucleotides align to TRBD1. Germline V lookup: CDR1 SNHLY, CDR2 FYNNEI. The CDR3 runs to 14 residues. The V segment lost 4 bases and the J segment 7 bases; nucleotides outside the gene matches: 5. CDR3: CASSVGTGPQPQHF. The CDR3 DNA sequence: TGTGCCAGCAGTGTGGGGACAGGGCCACAGCCCCAGCATTTT.

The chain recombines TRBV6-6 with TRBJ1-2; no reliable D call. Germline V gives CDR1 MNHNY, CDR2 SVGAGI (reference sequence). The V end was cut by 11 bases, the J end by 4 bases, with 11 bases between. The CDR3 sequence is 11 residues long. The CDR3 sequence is CAATRSYGYTF. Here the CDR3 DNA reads TGTGCCGCTACAAGGAGCTATGGCTACACCTTC.

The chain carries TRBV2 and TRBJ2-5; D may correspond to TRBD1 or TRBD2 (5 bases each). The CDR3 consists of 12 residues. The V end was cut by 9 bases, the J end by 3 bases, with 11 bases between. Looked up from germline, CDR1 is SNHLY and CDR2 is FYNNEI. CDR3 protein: CASSWGKETQYF. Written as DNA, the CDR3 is TGTGCCAGTTCTTGGGGGAAAGAGACCCAGTACTTC.

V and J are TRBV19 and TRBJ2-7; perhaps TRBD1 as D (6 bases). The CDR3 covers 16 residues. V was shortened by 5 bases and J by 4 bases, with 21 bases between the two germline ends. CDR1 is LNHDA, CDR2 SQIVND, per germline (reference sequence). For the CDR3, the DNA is TGTGCCAGTAGTGCGCCCACAACAGGGTTGGGGTACGAGCAGTACTTC. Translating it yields CASSAPTTGLGYEQYF.

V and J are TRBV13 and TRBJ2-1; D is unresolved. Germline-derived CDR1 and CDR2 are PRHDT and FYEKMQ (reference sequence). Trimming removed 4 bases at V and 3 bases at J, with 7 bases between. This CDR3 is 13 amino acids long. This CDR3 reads CASSSSGYNEQFF. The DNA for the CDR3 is TGTGCCAGCAGCTCCTCAGGCTACAATGAGCAGTTCTTC.

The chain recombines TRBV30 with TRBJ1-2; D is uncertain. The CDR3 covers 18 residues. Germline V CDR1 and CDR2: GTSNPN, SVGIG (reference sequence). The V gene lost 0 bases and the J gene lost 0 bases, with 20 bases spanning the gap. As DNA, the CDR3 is TGTGCCTGGAGTGTACTAGGTCCCTTGATCTCAGCTAACTATGGCTACACCTTC. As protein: CAWSVLGPLISANYGYTF.